The T cell receptor (beta chain) under discussion was sequenced for a study of regulatory T cells in long-lasting Graves disease. This sample's time point: newly diagnosed GD, antithyroid drugs for less than 3 months. Extracted PBMC RNA gave rise to the TCR library. iRepertoire HTBI primers and Arm-PCR of CDR3 regions built TCR beta libraries. TCRdb ran MiXCR on the multiplex PCR reads and lists one entry per CDR3 protein. The table has 550,000 to 700,000 distinct CDR3 sequences, more than 15% seen once. With 6 bases removed from V and 2 bases from J, the gap between germline ends came to 14 bases. Germline values: CDR1 SGHTA, CDR2 FQGNSA. The CDR3 loop spans 14 amino acids. This clonotype was observed a few times. These data were also reused for a study on T cells in Graves' hyperthyroidism and ophthalmopathy. Per that study: Recently diagnosed hyperthyroidism of less than 2 months' duration affected patients aged 18 to 65. The TCR CDR3 first-round RT-PCR relied on the HTBI primer set.

This TCR came from a man younger than 30 with Graves disease. This sample comprised peripheral blood mononuclear cells (PBMCs), obtained at new diagnosis, from a patient treated with antithyroid drugs. V and J are TRBV7-2 and TRBJ2-7; the D is unclear. CDR3 sequence reads: CASRESGAAYEQYF. The CDR3 bases are TGTGCCAGCAGAGAATCAGGAGCCGCCTACGAGCAGTACTTC.